The T cell receptor beta chain described here comes from a study of T cell repertoires in cytomegalovirus infection. Study at large: Signatures in public TCR beta sequences pointed to both CMV infection and matching HLA type.

In the case of this clonotype: The target antigen is unknown.

Study-wide findings and caveats: It was HLA-C-restricted CMV-specific TCR beta clonotypes that dominated the response ex vivo. Summed frequency of public TCR beta families distinguished CMV carriers with the relevant HLA.

TCRdb used MiXCR to reprocess the reads, holding one entry per CDR3 protein. The sample has 500,000 or so distinct CDR3 sequences; 16% are singletons. From germline, CDR1 is SGHVS and CDR2 FNYEAQ. The V gene lost 5 bases and the J gene lost 4 bases, with 27 bases spanning the gap. The CDR3 is made up of 19 amino acids. The source is a human donor in good health (CMV status not recorded). Some clones in this sample may be carry-over from other donors' samples. What was sequenced was CD8+ T cells from PBMCs. V usage is TRBV7-6 and J usage is TRBJ2-1, with D tentatively TRBD2 (6 bases). The CDR3 here is CASSPRLSGEPSSYNEQFF. In nucleotides, the CDR3 is TGTGCCAGCAGCCCTAGGCTATCGGGGGAACCCAGCTCATACAATGAGCAGTTCTTC.